This TCR beta chain was captured in a study of cytomegalovirus exposure and HLA in healthy donors. PCR involved 60 Vbeta and 13 Jbeta primers. Assay: immunoSEQ multiplex PCR; the TCRdb copy retains only in-frame clones and omits some. The profile covers just over 200,000 clones, with 55% to 75% appearing a single time and 2.6% taken by the ten largest. This CDR3 has 14 residues. V was clipped by 6 bases and J by 3 bases; unmatched bases: 7. CDR1 SGHRS and CDR2 YFSETQ come from the germline V gene. The receptor comes from a middle-aged man in good health and CMV-seropositive. Sequencing used PBMCs. The chain links TRBV5-1 to TRBJ2-7; 9 positions agree with TRBD1. CDR3 sequence reads: CASTPGTGNYEQYF. The DNA of the CDR3 is TGCGCCAGCACCCCCGGGACAGGGAACTACGAGCAGTACTTC. Complete variable domain (other parts from reference TRBV5-1 and TRBJ2-7): KAGVTQTPRYLIKTRGQQVTLSCSPISGHRSVSWYQQTPGQGLQFLFEYFSETQRNKGNFPGRFSGRQFSNSRSEMNVSTLELGDSALYLCASTPGTGNYEQYFGPGTRLTVT.